This T cell receptor (beta chain) is drawn from a study of cytomegalovirus exposure and HLA in healthy donors. General observations from the study: Rare sequences made up most TCRs, while some public TCRs were found in many donors. The study recorded some 160 TCR beta chains that were cytomegalovirus-associated. Both high specificity and high sensitivity reportedly marked the classifier's diagnosis of cytomegalovirus status.

CDR1 and CDR2 from the germline V gene are SQVTM and ANQGSEA. This CDR3 contains 14 residues. Trimming removed 0 bases from V and 7 bases from J; junction bases left unmatched: 4. The donors were part of the validation cohort, which consisted of roughly 120 subjects and was separate from the first cohort of several hundred subjects. A word on this clone: The antigen is unknown.

Some clones are missing from TCRdb's copy, which holds only in-frame ones; the method was immunoSEQ multiplex PCR. The sample yields 300,000 to 400,000 clones, around 90% seen once. Sequenced material: PBMCs. The chain is built from TRBV29-1 and TRBJ1-1, with 11 nucleotides matching TRBD1. This sequence was found in a man younger than 40 in good health and CMV-seronegative. The CDR3 region is CSVEDGTGGGEAFF. In DNA, the CDR3 is TGCAGCGTTGAAGATGGGACAGGGGGAGGTGAAGCTTTCTTT.